This TCR beta chain appears in the sequencing data of a study of regulatory T cells in long-lasting Graves disease. The length of the CDR3 is 14 residues. With 8 bases removed from V and 0 bases from J, the gap between germline ends came to 14 bases. Looked up from germline, CDR1 is DFQATT and CDR2 is SNEGSKA (reference sequence). Building of the TCR beta libraries involved iRepertoire HTBI primers and Arm-PCR of CDR3 regions. TCRdb re-called the multiplex PCR reads through MiXCR, storing one row per CDR3 protein. The sample includes hundreds of thousands of distinct CDR3 sequences, around 17% of them seen just once. This clonotype was picked up many times. As to time point: newly diagnosed GD, antithyroid drugs for less than 3 months. Construction of the TCR library relied on RNA isolated from PBMCs. This sample was also put to use in a study of T cells in Graves' hyperthyroidism and ophthalmopathy. Per that paper: The HTBI set primed first-round TCR CDR3 RT-PCR.

The TCR originated in a woman in her 30s with Graves disease. Sequences were derived from peripheral blood mononuclear cells (PBMCs), sampled at new diagnosis, from a patient treated with antithyroid drugs. The chain recombines TRBV20-1 with TRBJ2-4; D is perhaps TRBD2 (5 bases). The CDR3 loop is CSTAGIGAKNIQYF. The CDR3 DNA is TGCAGTACCGCCGGGATAGGAGCCAAAAACATTCAGTACTTC.